Listed below are T cell receptor beta chains from one sample, sequenced in a study of shared clonotypes between healthy human individuals. TCRdb's table, derived via immunoSEQ multiplex PCR, lists solely in-frame clones and lacks some. The sample has approximately 2.4 million clones; nearly 97% are singletons. The sample was naive CD4+ T cells sorted from blood. Receptor source: a man between 18 and 35 years old in good health. The CDR3 runs from the conserved cysteine through the conserved F or W. The D gene is left open where the match is weak.

d_gene,j_gene,v_gene,CDR3nt,CDR3aa
TRBD1,TRBJ1-2,TRBV18,TGTGCCAGCTCACGGGGACAGGGGGCGTTTAACTATGGCTACACCTTC,CASSRGQGAFNYGYTF
-,TRBJ2-5,TRBV6-1,TGTGCCAGCAGTGAGGCCAGAGAGACCCAGTACTTC,CASSEARETQYF
-,TRBJ2-5,TRBV6-5,TGTGCCAGCAGTTACTCGGCTAAAGAGACCCAGTACTTC,CASSYSAKETQYF
TRBD2,TRBJ2-1,TRBV11-2,TGTGCCAGCAGCTTTTGGCTAGCGGGATCGGGTGAGCAGTTCTTC,CASSFWLAGSGEQFF
-,TRBJ2-7,TRBV4-1,TGCGCCAGCAGCCAAGTACCGACAGGCCCCTACGAGCAGTACTTC,CASSQVPTGPYEQYF
-,TRBJ2-3,TRBV5-8,TGTGCCACCACCCGTTGGGATACGCAGTATTTT,CATTRWDTQYF
TRBD2,TRBJ2-4,TRBV11-2,TGTGCCAGCAGCTTATGGGCGGGAGAGGCCAAAAACATTCAGTACTTC,CASSLWAGEAKNIQYF
-,TRBJ1-1,TRBV7-2,TGTGCCAGCAGCTTCAAGGCCCCGGGCACTGAAGCTTTCTTT,CASSFKAPGTEAFF
-,TRBJ1-5,TRBV4-3,TGCGCCAGCAGCCAAAACCGGGGGCTCAATCAGCCCCAGCATTTT,CASSQNRGLNQPQHF
TRBD1,TRBJ2-3,TRBV7-2,TGTGCCAGCAGCTATGAGGGGGCGCGATCGCAGTATTTT,CASSYEGARSQYF
-,TRBJ1-5,TRBV27,TGTGCCAGCAGTTTGATACAGGGCAACAATCAGCCCCAGCATTTT,CASSLIQGNNQPQHF
-,TRBJ1-5,TRBV10-3,TGTGCCATCAGTGACCCCACAAGAGGGCCTGCTGGCCAGCCCCAGCATTTT,CAISDPTRGPAGQPQHF
-,TRBJ2-2,TRBV5-6,TGTGCCAGCACCCCTCTCCTCTCCGGGGAGCTGTTTTTT,CASTPLLSGELFF
-,TRBJ1-6,TRBV30,TGTGCCTGGAGTGGGGACACTGTTGATTCACCCCTCCACTTT,CAWSGDTVDSPLHF
-,TRBJ2-7,TRBV6-5,TGTGCCAGCAGTTACGGGTCACTGGAATACTTC,CASSYGSLEYF
TRBD1,TRBJ2-5,TRBV15,TGTGCCACCAGCAGAGATCAACAGGGGGCGAAGACCCAGTACTTC,CATSRDQQGAKTQYF
-,TRBJ1-6,TRBV6-5,TGTGCCAGCAGATCCGACAGGTTGTCACCCCTCCACTTT,CASRSDRLSPLHF